This T cell receptor beta chain derives from a study of T cells after posttransplantation cyclophosphamide. General study points: TRB clonality was highly associated with recipient CMV seropositivity and reactivation. Skin or GI-infiltrating T cells shared few TRB sequences with blood.

This clone was picked up many times. Its target is not known. Libraries were prepared by immunoSEQ multiplex PCR; TCRdb keeps only in-frame clonotypes and omits some of them. The sample lists over 45,000 clones, none appearing once, the ten largest making up 2.2%. Germline V gene lookup returns CDR1 MGHRA and CDR2 YSYEKL. Between the trimmed V and J ends, which lost 2 bases and 5 bases, there was a span of 15 bases. The CDR3 has 15 residues. The sample was PBMCs. The clonotype was recovered from a man in his forties in good health, CMV-negative, and a related stem cell transplant donor. V usage is TRBV4-1 and J usage is TRBJ1-1; D not resolved. The CDR3 loop reads CASSQYTAAGTEAFF. CDR3 in DNA: TGCGCCAGCAGCCAATACACCGCCGCGGGGACTGAAGCTTTCTTT.